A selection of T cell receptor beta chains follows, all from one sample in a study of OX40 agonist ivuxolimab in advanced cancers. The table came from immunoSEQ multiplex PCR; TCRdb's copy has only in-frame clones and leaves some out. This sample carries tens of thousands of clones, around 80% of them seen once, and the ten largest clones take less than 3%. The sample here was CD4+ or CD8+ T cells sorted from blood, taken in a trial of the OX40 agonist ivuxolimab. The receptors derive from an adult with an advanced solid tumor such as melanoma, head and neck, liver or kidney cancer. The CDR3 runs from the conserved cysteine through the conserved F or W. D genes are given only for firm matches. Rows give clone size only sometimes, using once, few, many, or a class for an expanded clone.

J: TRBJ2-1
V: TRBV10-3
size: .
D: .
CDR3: CATTFSALPGSNEQFF
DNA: TGTGCCACCACCTTTAGCGCGCTGCCCGGATCCAATGAGCAGTTCTTC

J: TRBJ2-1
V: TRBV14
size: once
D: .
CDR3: CASSRGASGFYNEQFF
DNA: TGTGCCAGCAGCCGGGGGGCTAGCGGATTTTACAATGAGCAGTTCTTC

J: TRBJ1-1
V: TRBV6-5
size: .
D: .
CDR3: CASSYGGNTEAFF
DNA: TGTGCCAGCAGTTACGGGGGAAACACTGAAGCTTTCTTT

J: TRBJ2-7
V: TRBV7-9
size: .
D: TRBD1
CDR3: CASSLVIGGTGNHEQYF
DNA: TGTGCCAGCAGCTTAGTGATCGGGGGGACAGGGAACCACGAGCAGTACTTC

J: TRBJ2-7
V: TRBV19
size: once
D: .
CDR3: CASSIASATLGSYEQYF
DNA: TGTGCCAGTAGTATAGCGTCCGCCACCCTGGGTTCGTACGAGCAGTACTTC

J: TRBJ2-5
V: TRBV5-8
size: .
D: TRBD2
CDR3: CASSQGLAGGGETQYF
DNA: TGTGCCAGCAGCCAGGGACTAGCGGGAGGAGGTGAGACCCAGTACTTC

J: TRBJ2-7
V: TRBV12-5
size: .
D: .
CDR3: CASGTNYEQYF
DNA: TGTGCTAGTGGTACCAACTACGAGCAGTACTTC

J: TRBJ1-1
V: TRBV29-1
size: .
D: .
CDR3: CSVVVRGLNTEAFF
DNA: TGCAGCGTTGTAGTGCGGGGATTAAACACTGAAGCTTTCTTT

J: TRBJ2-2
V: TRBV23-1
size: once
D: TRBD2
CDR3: CASSRGGGFTGELFF
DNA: TGCGCCAGCAGTCGCGGGGGTGGGTTTACCGGGGAGCTGTTTTTT

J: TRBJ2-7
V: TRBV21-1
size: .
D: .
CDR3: CASSELRRDRSSYEQYF
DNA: TGTGCCAGCAGTGAACTACGCCGGGACAGGAGCTCCTACGAGCAGTACTTC

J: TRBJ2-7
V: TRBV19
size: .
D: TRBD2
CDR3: CASSRGGSSYEQYF
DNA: TGTGCCAGTTCTCGGGGGGGGAGCTCCTACGAGCAGTACTTC

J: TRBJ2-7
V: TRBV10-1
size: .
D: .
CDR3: CASRGISYEQYF
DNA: TGCGCCAGCAGGGGAATCTCCTACGAGCAGTACTTC

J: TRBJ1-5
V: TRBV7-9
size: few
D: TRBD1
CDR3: CASSFQGGPNQPQHF
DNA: TGTGCCAGCAGCTTCCAGGGGGGACCCAATCAGCCCCAGCATTTT

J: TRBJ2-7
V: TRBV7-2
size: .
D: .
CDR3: CASSSLALSSYEQYF
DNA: TGTGCCAGCAGCTCTCTGGCCCTGAGCTCCTACGAGCAGTACTTC

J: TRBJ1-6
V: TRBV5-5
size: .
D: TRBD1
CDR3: CASSQGGRNSPLHF
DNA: TGTGCCAGCAGCCAGGGGGGGAGAAATTCACCCCTCCACTTT

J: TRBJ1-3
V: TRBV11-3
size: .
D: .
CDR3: CASSARGASGNTIYF
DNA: TGTGCCAGCAGCGCCCGGGGCGCGTCCGGAAACACCATATATTTT

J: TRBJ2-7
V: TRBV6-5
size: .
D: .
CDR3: CASSYPPEDLVEQYF
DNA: TGTGCCAGCAGTTACCCCCCGGAGGACCTCGTCGAGCAGTACTTC

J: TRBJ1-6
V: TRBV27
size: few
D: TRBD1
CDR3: CASSLGQINSPLHF
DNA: TGTGCCAGCAGTTTGGGACAGATTAATTCACCCCTCCACTTT

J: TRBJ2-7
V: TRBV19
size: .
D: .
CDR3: CASSRLRAASYEQYF
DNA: TGTGCCAGTAGCCGGCTGCGGGCAGCCTCCTACGAGCAGTACTTC

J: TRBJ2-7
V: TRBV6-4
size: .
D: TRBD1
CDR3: CASMASGQGPGEQYF
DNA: TGTGCCAGCATGGCCTCGGGACAGGGCCCGGGGGAGCAGTACTTC

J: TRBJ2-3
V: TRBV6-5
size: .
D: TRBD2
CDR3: CASNYQASGATDTQYF
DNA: TGTGCCAGCAATTATCAGGCTAGCGGGGCCACAGATACGCAGTATTTT

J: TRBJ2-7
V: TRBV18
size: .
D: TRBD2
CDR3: CASSPGSGEYEQYF
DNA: TGTGCCAGCTCACCAGGGAGCGGGGAGTACGAGCAGTACTTC

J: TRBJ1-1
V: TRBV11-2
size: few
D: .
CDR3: CASSVQGIGTEAFF
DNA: TGTGCCAGCAGCGTACAGGGTATAGGCACTGAAGCTTTCTTT

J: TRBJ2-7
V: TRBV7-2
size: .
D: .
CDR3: CASSLVAGAVSPYEQYF
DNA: TGTGCCAGCAGCTTAGTGGCGGGGGCCGTATCCCCCTACGAGCAGTACTTC

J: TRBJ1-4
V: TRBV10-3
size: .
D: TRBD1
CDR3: CAISADRVPTEKLFF
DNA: TGTGCCATCAGTGCCGACAGGGTTCCTACGGAAAAACTGTTTTTT

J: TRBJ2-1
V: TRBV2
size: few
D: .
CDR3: CASSIGPGEQFF
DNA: TGTGCCAGCAGCATCGGACCGGGTGAGCAGTTCTTC

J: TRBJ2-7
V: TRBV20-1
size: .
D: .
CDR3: CSAVRTGEQYF
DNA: TGCAGTGCTGTAAGGACCGGCGAGCAGTACTTC

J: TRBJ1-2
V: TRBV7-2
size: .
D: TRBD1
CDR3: CASSLELAGGSGYTF
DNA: TGTGCCAGCAGCTTAGAGTTAGCAGGGGGATCTGGCTACACCTTC

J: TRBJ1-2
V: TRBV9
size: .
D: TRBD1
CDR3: CASSVSKGGQGYTF
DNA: TGTGCCAGCAGCGTTTCGAAAGGGGGCCAAGGCTACACCTTC

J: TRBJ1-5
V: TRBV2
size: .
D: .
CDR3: CASSEQGKGNQPQHF
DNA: TGTGCCAGCAGTGAACAGGGAAAAGGCAATCAGCCCCAGCATTTT

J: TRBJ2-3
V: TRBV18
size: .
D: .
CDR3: CASSLGQDTQYF
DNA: TGTGCCAGCTCACTTGGGCAGGATACGCAGTATTTT

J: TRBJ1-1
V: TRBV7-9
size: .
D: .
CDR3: CASSLHRDGQVEAFF
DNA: TGTGCCAGCAGCTTACACCGGGACGGCCAAGTTGAAGCTTTCTTT

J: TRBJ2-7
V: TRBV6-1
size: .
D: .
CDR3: CASSAGGEQYF
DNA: TGTGCCAGCAGCGCCGGGGGCGAGCAGTACTTC

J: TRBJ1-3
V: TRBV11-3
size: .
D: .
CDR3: CAWSGQGSGNTIYF
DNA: TGTGCCTGGTCCGGGCAGGGCTCTGGAAACACCATATATTTT

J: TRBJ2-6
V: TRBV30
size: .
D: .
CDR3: CAWSRVVSTGANVLTF
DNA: TGTGCCTGGAGCAGGGTGGTATCAACTGGGGCCAACGTCCTGACTTTC

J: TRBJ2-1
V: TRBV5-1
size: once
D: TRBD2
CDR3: CASRPGLAGELIEQFF
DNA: TGCGCCAGCAGACCAGGACTAGCGGGGGAGTTAATAGAGCAGTTCTTC

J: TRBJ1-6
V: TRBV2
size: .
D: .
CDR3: CASSGVGSYNSPLHF
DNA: TGTGCCAGCAGTGGCGTCGGCTCCTATAATTCACCCCTCCACTTT

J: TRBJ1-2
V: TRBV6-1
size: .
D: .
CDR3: CASSERPSGYTF
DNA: TGTGCCAGCAGTGAACGCCCTTCTGGCTACACCTTC

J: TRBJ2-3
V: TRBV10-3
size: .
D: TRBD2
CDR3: CAISLAGGPTQYF
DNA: TGTGCCATCAGTCTGGCGGGGGGCCCTACGCAGTATTTT

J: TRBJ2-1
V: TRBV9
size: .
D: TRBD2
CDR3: CASSNSGSSYNEQFF
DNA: TGTGCCAGCAGCAATAGCGGGAGCTCCTACAATGAGCAGTTCTTC

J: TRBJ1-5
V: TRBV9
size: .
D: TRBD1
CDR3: CASSTGVVGPQHF
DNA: TGTGCCAGCAGTACAGGGGTTGTGGGGCCCCAGCATTTT

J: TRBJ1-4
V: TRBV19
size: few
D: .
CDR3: CASTRLRPNEKLFF
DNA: TGTGCCAGTACCCGGTTGCGGCCTAATGAAAAACTGTTTTTT

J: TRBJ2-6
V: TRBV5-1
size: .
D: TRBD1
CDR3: CASSSDRAGANVLTF
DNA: TGCGCCAGCAGCTCCGACAGGGCTGGGGCCAACGTCCTGACTTTC

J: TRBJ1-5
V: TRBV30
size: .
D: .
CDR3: CAWSYTRGDQPQHF
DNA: TGTGCCTGGAGTTATACCCGGGGCGATCAGCCCCAGCATTTT

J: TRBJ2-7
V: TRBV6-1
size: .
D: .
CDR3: CASSESPGAGAYEQYF
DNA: TGTGCCAGCAGTGAGAGCCCAGGGGCTGGGGCCTACGAGCAGTACTTC

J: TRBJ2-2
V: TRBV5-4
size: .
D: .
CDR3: CASSSGRGQVRGLLTGELFF
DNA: TGTGCCAGCAGCTCCGGAAGGGGTCAGGTGCGGGGGCTTCTCACCGGGGAGCTGTTTTTT

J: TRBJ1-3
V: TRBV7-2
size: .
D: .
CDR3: CASSLDPARPAGNTIYF
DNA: TGTGCCAGCAGCTTAGATCCGGCTAGGCCTGCCGGAAACACCATATATTTT

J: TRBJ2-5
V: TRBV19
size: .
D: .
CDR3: CASSINGGGAETQYF
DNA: TGTGCCAGTAGTATCAACGGTGGGGGGGCAGAGACCCAGTACTTC

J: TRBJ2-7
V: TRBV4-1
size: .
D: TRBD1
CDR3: CASSQPIGTGTYEQYF
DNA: TGCGCCAGCAGCCAACCTATTGGGACAGGTACCTACGAGCAGTACTTC

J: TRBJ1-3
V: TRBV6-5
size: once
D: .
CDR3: CASSYSGGTGNTIYF
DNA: TGTGCCAGCAGTTACTCGGGGGGTACTGGAAACACCATATATTTT

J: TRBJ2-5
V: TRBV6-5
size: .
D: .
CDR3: CASSYGRVETQYF
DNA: TGTGCCAGCAGTTACGGCAGGGTCGAGACCCAGTACTTC

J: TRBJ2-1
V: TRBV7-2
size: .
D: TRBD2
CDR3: CASSITTGTSIYNEQFF
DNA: TGTGCCAGCAGCATAACCACCGGGACTAGCATCTACAATGAGCAGTTCTTC

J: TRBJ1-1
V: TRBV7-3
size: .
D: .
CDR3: CASSPDPGAYTEAFF
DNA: TGTGCCAGCAGCCCCGACCCAGGGGCCTACACTGAAGCTTTCTTT

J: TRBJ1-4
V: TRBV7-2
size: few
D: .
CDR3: CASSSQRRGGEKLFF
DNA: TGTGCCAGCAGCTCCCAGAGGAGGGGGGGTGAAAAACTGTTTTTT

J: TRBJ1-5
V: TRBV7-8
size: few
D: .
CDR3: CASSLALGGEGNQPQHF
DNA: TGTGCCAGCAGCTTAGCCCTGGGAGGAGAGGGCAATCAGCCCCAGCATTTT

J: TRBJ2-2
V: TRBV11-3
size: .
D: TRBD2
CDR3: CASSLGRTSQSLGTGELFF
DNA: TGTGCCAGCAGCTTAGGACGGACTAGCCAAAGCCTGGGCACCGGGGAGCTGTTTTTT

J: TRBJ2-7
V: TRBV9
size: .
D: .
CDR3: CASSVDWASVYEQYF
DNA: TGTGCCAGCAGCGTTGATTGGGCCTCAGTTTACGAGCAGTACTTC

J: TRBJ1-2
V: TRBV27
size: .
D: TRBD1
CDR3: CASSSRDKGAYGYTF
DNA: TGTGCCAGCAGCTCCCGGGACAAGGGGGCCTATGGCTACACCTTC

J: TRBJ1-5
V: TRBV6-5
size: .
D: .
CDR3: CASSLRWGDNQPQHF
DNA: TGTGCCAGCAGCCTCCGTTGGGGGGATAATCAGCCCCAGCATTTT